A selection of T cell receptor beta chains follows, all from one sample in a study of T-cell reconstitution after alpha-beta-depleted transplantation in children. TCRdb used MiXCR to reprocess the PCR reads, holding one entry per CDR3 protein. The top ten clones hold roughly a tenth of a sample with roughly 120,000 distinct CDR3 sequences, roughly 23% of them seen once. Here the sequenced sample was PBMCs, mostly from graft donor cells, taken 180 days after TCRalphabeta/CD19-depleted stem cell transplant. All receptors derive from a male patient aged 2-9 years who had a stem cell transplant for chronic granulomatous disease, so the T cells may come from the graft donor. Both conserved end residues are trimmed from each CDR3.

J gene: TRBJ2-7
CDR3 length: 10
V gene: TRBV20-1
CDR3 protein: SARVPGGEQY

J gene: TRBJ2-7
CDR3 length: 14
V gene: TRBV11-1
CDR3 protein: ASSQRGTSGTYEQY

J gene: TRBJ1-5
CDR3 length: 15
V gene: TRBV7-2
CDR3 protein: ASSLVPGTGGIQPQH

J gene: TRBJ2-1
CDR3 length: 15
V gene: TRBV5-1
CDR3 protein: ASSLGAGGTFLYEQF

J gene: TRBJ2-1
CDR3 length: 14
V gene: TRBV20-1
CDR3 protein: SARDGGSSSYNEQF

J gene: TRBJ2-5
CDR3 length: 10
V gene: TRBV19
CDR3 protein: ASGADQETQY

J gene: TRBJ2-2
CDR3 length: 12
V gene: TRBV6-5
CDR3 protein: ASSYSTNTGELF

J gene: TRBJ1-3
CDR3 length: 13
V gene: TRBV20-1
CDR3 protein: SARDVPLSGNTIY

J gene: TRBJ2-3
CDR3 length: 12
V gene: TRBV20-1
CDR3 protein: SARTGVSTDTQY

J gene: TRBJ2-7
CDR3 length: 14
V gene: TRBV12-3/TRBV12-4
CDR3 protein: ASSLIQTLDSYEQY

J gene: TRBJ2-2
CDR3 length: 14
V gene: TRBV18
CDR3 protein: ASSPLTGTNTGELF

J gene: TRBJ2-1
CDR3 length: 13
V gene: TRBV5-4
CDR3 protein: ASSLGAGQRNEQF

J gene: TRBJ1-1
CDR3 length: 14
V gene: TRBV11-3
CDR3 protein: ASSLGPAGAGTEAF

J gene: TRBJ1-6
CDR3 length: 14
V gene: TRBV5-5
CDR3 protein: ASSFLSGTGASPLH

J gene: TRBJ2-5
CDR3 length: 11
V gene: TRBV5-1
CDR3 protein: ASSQGLQETQY

J gene: TRBJ2-2
CDR3 length: 13
V gene: TRBV27
CDR3 protein: ASRPWGVGWQELF

J gene: TRBJ2-2
CDR3 length: 13
V gene: TRBV29-1
CDR3 protein: SVEDVTSGTGELF

J gene: TRBJ2-1
CDR3 length: 13
V gene: TRBV10-1
CDR3 protein: ASSARTSGNNEQF

J gene: TRBJ2-6
CDR3 length: 14
V gene: TRBV20-1
CDR3 protein: SARNRLVTGANVLT

J gene: TRBJ1-2
CDR3 length: 15
V gene: TRBV12-3/TRBV12-4
CDR3 protein: ASSLGAHRASNYGYT

J gene: TRBJ2-1
CDR3 length: 12
V gene: TRBV28
CDR3 protein: ASRKRESVNEQF

J gene: TRBJ2-7
CDR3 length: 11
V gene: TRBV10-3
CDR3 protein: AISEAHSYEQY

J gene: TRBJ1-2
CDR3 length: 13
V gene: TRBV12-3/TRBV12-4
CDR3 protein: ASSSQERANYGYT

J gene: TRBJ2-5
CDR3 length: 10
V gene: TRBV13
CDR3 protein: ASSATVETQY

J gene: TRBJ2-3
CDR3 length: 12
V gene: TRBV12-3/TRBV12-4
CDR3 protein: ASSPGQGVDTQY

J gene: TRBJ2-7
CDR3 length: 11
V gene: TRBV12-3/TRBV12-4
CDR3 protein: ASSTGLANEQY